This T cell receptor beta chain came from a study of PD-1 blockade in classical Hodgkin lymphoma. Study observations and caveats: TCR diversity rose significantly by C4D1 in CD4+ but not CD8+ cells.

Brentuximab vedotin exposure varied among the patients, all of whom had relapsed after autologous stem cell transplantation. On this clone: The antigen is not known.

This CDR3 has 15 residues. Per germline, CDR1 SGDLS and CDR2 YYNGEE. Losses at the gene ends were 4 bases for V and 1 base for J; bases not matched to a gene: 4. TCRdb keeps only in-frame clones here, not all; method: immunoSEQ multiplex PCR. The sample shows some 21,000 clones, approximately 71% of them seen only once. Source: peripheral blood mononuclear cells (PBMCs), taken at baseline. The TCR comes from a human donor with classical Hodgkin lymphoma. The V call is TRBV9, the J call TRBJ1-2; 10 bases fit TRBD1. The CDR3 nucleotides read TGTGCCAGCAGCCCGCGGGACAGGGGTAACTATGGCTACACCTTC. Residues: CASSPRDRGNYGYTF.